This passage covers 27 T cell receptor beta chains from one sample sequenced in a study of vaccination effects on CD4 cells after COVID-19. It was after approximately 11 days of culture that CD4+ T cells were isolated. What these receptors recognize is not known. Sequenced by immunoSEQ multiplex PCR; TCRdb stores in-frame clones only, minus some. The data contain about 74,000 clones, roughly three quarters of them seen just once; the ten biggest clones take up about 2%. Source: CD4+ T cells from PBMCs cultured without peptide, taken before COVID-19 vaccination. The receptors here all came from a human donor who received a COVID-19 vaccine.

The J gene is TRBJ2-2, the V gene TRBV27, with D possibly being TRBD1 (6 bases). Germline V gene lookup returns CDR1 MNHEY and CDR2 SMNVEV (reference sequence). V dropped 5 bases and J dropped 5 bases, with 24 bases sitting between them. The length of the CDR3 is 18 residues. DNA for the CDR3: TGTGCCAGCAGTCAAACGAAGGACAGATTCAGTGCAACCGGGGAGCTGTTTTTT. It is translated as CASSQTKDRFSATGELFF.

The V and J genes are TRBV12-3 or TRBV12-4 and TRBJ1-2; TRBD1 might be the D (5 bases). The V gene lost 5 bases and the J gene lost 0 bases, with 7 bases spanning the gap. The CDR3 extends over 13 amino acids. The CDR3 is CASSLQANYGYTF. The CDR3, as DNA: TGTGCCAGCAGTCTACAGGCTAACTATGGCTACACCTTC.

The genes are TRBV18 and TRBJ2-5; D assignment may be TRBD1 or TRBD2 (6 bases each). The CDR3 runs 14 residues. Trimming cost V 2 bases and J 6 bases, with 13 bases left between them. Germline V gene sequence: CDR1 KGHSH, CDR2 LQKENI. The CDR3 DNA is TGTGCCAGCTCACCAGGGCCGGGGGCAAAGACCCAGTACTTC. Translated, it gives CASSPGPGAKTQYF.

This clone came up a few times. Within the sample, other DNA sequences also encode this same CDR3. The V gene is TRBV5-1, the J gene TRBJ2-2; 8 bases line up with TRBD1. Losses at the gene ends were 4 bases for V and 5 bases for J; bases not matched to a gene: 7. Per the germline V gene, CDR1 is SGHRS and CDR2 is YFSETQ. The length of the CDR3 is 15 residues. CDR3 loop: CASSPGQGGTGELFF. CDR3 coding DNA: TGCGCCAGCAGCCCCGGACAGGGCGGGACCGGGGAGCTGTTTTTT.

The J gene is TRBJ1-6, the V gene TRBV7-2; D is undetermined. The V and J ends lost 2 bases and 7 bases respectively, with 6 bases between them. Per the germline V gene, CDR1 is SGHTA and CDR2 is FQGNSA. The CDR3 loop spans 13 amino acids. Here the CDR3 reads CASSLSVNSPLHF. The CDR3 coding sequence is TGTGCCAGCAGCTTATCCGTAAATTCACCCCTCCACTTT.

The chain combines TRBV6-5 with TRBJ1-5; the match to TRBD1 covers 8 bases. This CDR3 has 15 residues. Trimming removed 6 bases from V and 6 bases from J; junction bases left unmatched: 10. The germline V gene encodes CDR1 MNHEY and CDR2 SVGAGI. In nucleotides, the CDR3 is TGTGCCAGCAGCGGACAGGGAATCACTGGTCAGCCCCAGCATTTT. Translation gives CASSGQGITGQPQHF.

The V gene is TRBV6-2 or TRBV6-3, the J gene TRBJ2-5; D not certain. The CDR3 has 13 amino acids. Trimming cost V 5 bases and J 0 bases, with 7 bases left between them. CDR1 is MNHEY, CDR2 SVGEGT, per germline. CDR3 in DNA: TGTGCCAGCAGTACCCCGTACCAAGAGACCCAGTACTTC. It yields the protein CASSTPYQETQYF.

This chain connects TRBV21-1 to TRBJ1-5. TRBV21-1 is tagged as a pseudogene. This CDR3 is built from 21 residues. The DNA for the CDR3 is TGTGCCAGCAGCAGCGGCTCGGGCAGAGCCGTTGGATTTTATAGCAATCAGCCCCAGCATTTT. The encoded protein is CASSSGSGRAVGFYSNQPQHF.

This chain connects TRBV5-1 to TRBJ2-2; 9 bases match TRBD2. V gave up 0 bases and J gave up 6 bases; unmatched junction bases: 6. The CDR3 length is 16 residues. CDR1 SGHRS and CDR2 YFSETQ come from the germline V gene. In DNA form, the CDR3 reads TGCGCCAGCAGCTTGGGTAGCGGGGGACCCCCCGGGGAGCTGTTTTTT. Translation: CASSLGSGGPPGELFF.

The chain carries TRBV6-2 or TRBV6-3 and TRBJ2-2; D is ambiguous. The CDR3 runs to 13 residues. The germline gives CDR1 MNHEY, CDR2 SVGEGT. The ends were cut back, 2 bases at V and 3 bases at J, with 4 bases in the middle. CDR3 coding DNA: TGTGCCAGCAGTTACCAGTACACCGGGGAGCTGTTTTTT. Amino acids: CASSYQYTGELFF.

The chain links TRBV24-1 to TRBJ2-1; D possibly corresponds to TRBD1 (5 bases). The germline CDR1 and CDR2 sequences are KGHDR and SFDVKD. The CDR3 length is 15 residues. With 5 bases removed from V and 5 bases from J, the gap between germline ends came to 15 bases. Here the CDR3 reads CATSVTRAVHNEQFF. In nucleotides, the CDR3 is TGTGCCACCAGTGTCACCAGGGCCGTCCACAATGAGCAGTTCTTC.

The chain employs TRBV6-2 or TRBV6-3 and TRBJ1-2; D is possibly TRBD1 (5 bases). This CDR3 comprises 16 residues. V lost 6 bases, J lost 4 bases, and 21 bases lay in between. Germline CDR1 is MNHEY and CDR2 is SVGEGT. In DNA, the CDR3 is TGTGCCAGCAGCCTCGCCGGCGAGAGGGGCCGCTATGGCTACACCTTC. Translation: CASSLAGERGRYGYTF.

This sequence joins TRBV15 and TRBJ1-2; no clear D. The CDR3 contains 14 residues. Looked up from germline, CDR1 is LNHNV and CDR2 is YYDKDF (reference sequence). Trimming removed 0 bases from V and 5 bases from J, with 10 bases in between. CDR3 loop: CATSRDKGPYGYTF. CDR3 sequence (DNA): TGTGCCACCAGCAGAGACAAGGGCCCGTATGGCTACACCTTC.

V usage is TRBV19 and J usage is TRBJ1-5; D is perhaps TRBD1 (6 bases). The CDR3 has 16 residues. The germline gives CDR1 LNHDA, CDR2 SQIVND (reference sequence). The V gene lost 4 bases and the J gene lost 3 bases, with 16 bases spanning the gap. CDR3 residues: CASSTPFDRYNQPQHF. The CDR3, as DNA: TGTGCCAGTAGTACCCCCTTCGACAGGTACAATCAGCCCCAGCATTTT.

A word on this clone: The junction departs from the called germline gene at one end, perhaps through a read error. This chain connects TRBV6-1 to TRBJ1-2; D not resolved. The CDR3 spans 11 residues. Per the germline V gene, CDR1 is MNHNS and CDR2 is SASEGT. The CDR3 DNA follows: TGTGCCAGCAGTGAAGCTGAACGGGAACTCTTC. Its translation: CASSEAERELF.

V is TRBV3-1 (or the pseudogene TRBV3-2) and J is TRBJ2-3, with D perhaps matching TRBD2 (6 bases). This CDR3 comprises 15 residues. With 1 base removed from V and 1 base from J, the gap between germline ends came to 9 bases. Germline V lookup: CDR1 LGHDT, CDR2 YNNKEL (reference sequence). The CDR3 DNA follows: TGTGCCAGCAGCCAAGTGCGGGGATGCACAGATACGCAGTATTTT. This gives the protein CASSQVRGCTDTQYF.

This clone occurred a few times. This chain joins TRBV13 and TRBJ1-3; D perhaps matches TRBD1 (6 bases). Germline-derived CDR1 and CDR2 are PRHDT and FYEKMQ (reference sequence). This CDR3 region has 17 residues. V lost 5 bases and J 4 bases, leaving 21 bases between the germline ends. The CDR3 nucleotides are TGTGCCAGCAGCCGTAGAAGAACAGGGACCGAGGGAAACACCATATATTTT. Its translation is CASSRRRTGTEGNTIYF.

This chain joins TRBV5-1 and TRBJ1-1, with 7 bases lining up with TRBD1. The V gene end was trimmed by 0 bases and the J gene end by 4 bases; junction bases not matched to a gene: 6. CDR1 SGHRS and CDR2 YFSETQ come from the germline V gene. This CDR3 is 15 amino acids long. The CDR3 loop is CASSLATGVGTEAFF. The CDR3, as DNA: TGCGCCAGCAGCTTGGCCACAGGGGTGGGCACTGAAGCTTTCTTT.

The chain joins TRBV9 to TRBJ1-6; no clear D. CDR3 length: 13 amino acids. Trimming took off 0 bases at V and 6 bases at J, with 4 bases between the two ends. The germline V gene encodes CDR1 SGDLS and CDR2 YYNGEE. The DNA of the CDR3 is TGTGCCAGCAGCGTAGAGTCTAATTCACCCCTCCACTTT. This codes for CASSVESNSPLHF.

This clone was recorded once. V gene TRBV10-1 combines with J gene TRBJ1-2, with a possible D match to TRBD1 (5 bases). V dropped 6 bases and J dropped 7 bases, with 15 bases sitting between them. The CDR3 consists of 13 residues. Germline assignment: CDR1 WNHNN and CDR2 SYGVQD (reference sequence). The CDR3 DNA reads as TGCGCCAGCAGCACGGGGACGGAAAGTGGCTACACCTTC. Its translation is CASSTGTESGYTF.

This clone was seen once. The J gene is TRBJ2-5, the V gene TRBV2, with 11 bases fitting TRBD1. CDR3 length equals 13 residues. CDR1 is SNHLY, CDR2 FYNNEI, per germline. With 4 bases clipped from V and 10 bases from J, the junction kept 5 bases outside the gene matches. CDR3 nucleotide sequence: TGTGCCAGCAGTGGGGACAGGGGGGGGGACCAGTACTTC. This gives the protein CASSGDRGGDQYF.

There are a few counts of this clone. This chain uses TRBV28 with TRBJ1-6; TRBD1 agrees at 10 bases. Trimming cost V 8 bases and J 7 bases; bases outside gene matches: 11. CDR1 and CDR2 (germline): MDHEN, SYDVKM. This CDR3 has 16 residues. The CDR3 DNA follows: TGTGCCAGCGAGGAAGGACAGGGGGAGGGAAATTCACCCCTCCACTTT. This translates into CASEEGQGEGNSPLHF.

This clone was seen just once. The chain couples TRBV7-3 to TRBJ1-5; possible D gene TRBD1, 5 bases. Germline-derived CDR1 and CDR2 are SGHTA and FQGTGA. V gave up 2 bases and J gave up 7 bases, with 9 bases separating them. The CDR3 runs 13 residues. The CDR3 nucleotides read TGTGCCAGCAGCTTAGACAGTAACCAGCCCCAGCATTTT. Protein: CASSLDSNQPQHF.

The CDR3 protein is CASSISGTGKANYGYTF. CDR3 coding DNA: TGTGCCAGTAGTATTTCCGGGACAGGGAAAGCTAACTATGGCTACACCTTC. The chain joins TRBV19 to TRBJ1-2, with 9 bases that match TRBD1. The CDR3 extends over 17 amino acids. The junction had 8 bases not matched to a gene; V was cut back by 3 bases and J by 0 bases. The V gene's germline CDR1 is LNHDA and CDR2 SQIVND (reference sequence).

The gene calls are TRBV29-1 and TRBJ2-1, with 7 bases identical to TRBD1. The CDR3 has 13 amino acids. Germline CDR1 reads SQVTM; CDR2 reads ANQGSEA. After removal of 4 bases from V and 7 bases from J, the junction contained 7 bases not matched to a gene. The CDR3 here is CSVVPGRGNEQFF. The CDR3 DNA is TGCAGCGTTGTCCCCGGCAGGGGGAATGAGCAGTTCTTC.

This chain connects TRBV18 to TRBJ2-3; 8 nucleotides align to TRBD2. Losses at the gene ends were 3 bases for V and 1 base for J; bases not matched to a gene: 6. Germline CDR1 and CDR2: KGHSH and LQKENI. The CDR3 is 16 amino acids. This chain's CDR3 is CASSPYGAGGTDTQYF. In DNA form, the CDR3 reads TGTGCCAGCTCACCCTACGGAGCGGGGGGCACAGATACGCAGTATTTT.

The V and J genes are TRBV5-1 and TRBJ2-1; 9 bases align to TRBD1. CDR1 is SGHRS, CDR2 YFSETQ, per germline. With V trimmed by 4 bases and J by 4 bases, 3 bases remained unmatched. The CDR3 runs to 14 residues. The CDR3 loop reads CASSLGQGYNEQFF. The CDR3 DNA sequence: TGCGCCAGCAGCCTAGGACAGGGGTACAATGAGCAGTTCTTC.